This T cell receptor (beta chain) was observed in a study of blood T cell repertoires in COVID-19. Study-wide background: Italy, Spain and the United States were the sources of the convalescent and acute COVID-19 samples. T cells, B-cell-depleted T cells, or PBMCs supplied cDNA or gDNA.

Patients of the Seattle cohort, enrolled during active infection, were followed longitudinally. The V gene's germline CDR1 is MGHRA and CDR2 YSYEKL. The CDR3 extends over 13 amino acids. V lost 9 bases, J lost 5 bases, and 16 bases lay in between. In the study's own analysis: Amplification of reference gene primers provided the estimated nucleated cell counts. Profiled with immunoSEQ multiplex PCR; TCRdb holds only in-frame clones, not every one. V and J calls and clone size are as listed in that table; D and trimming were resolved from the DNA. The top ten hold over 0.95% of the sample, which has some 220,000 clones, 75% to 85% seen once.

The rearrangement uses TRBV4-1 and TRBJ1-1; maybe TRBD1 (5 bases). The clonotype originates from a woman aged 30 to 39 with COVID-19, enrolled during active disease. The sequenced material came from peripheral blood. As DNA, the CDR3 is TGCGCCAGTATCGCCCAGGGTCGGACTGAAGCTTTCTTT. This sequence encodes CASIAQGRTEAFF.